This TCR beta chain was profiled in a study of shared clonotypes between healthy human individuals. Study outcomes and limitations: When compared with the clonotypes that were shared by all four sorted-subset donors, the non-shared clonotypes turned out to have lower generation probabilities.

Some clones are missing from TCRdb's copy, which holds only in-frame ones; the method was immunoSEQ multiplex PCR. This sample has around 690,000 clones; less than 95% occur once, and the top ten carry 34%. Per germline, CDR1 WSHSY and CDR2 SAAADI. The CDR3 length is 18 residues. V was pared by 3 bases and J by 4 bases, with 22 bases between. The study enrolled healthy HIV-negative adults without recent acute infections or vaccinations as donors. Combination of CD45RO+ cells with CCR7-negative CD45RA+ TemRA cells was used for CD8 memory. About this clone itself: The target antigen is unknown.

The specimen was memory CD8+ T cells from PBMCs. The subset denotes: CD45RO+ cells pooled with CCR7-negative TemRA cells. The chain recombines TRBV10-2 with TRBJ2-1, with D perhaps TRBD1 (7 bases). This receptor was taken from a man in his late teens or twenties in good health. Some clones in this sample may be carry-over from other donors' samples. CDR3 in DNA: TGCGCCAGCAGTGAACGCTTTGGGGGGACAGAACCGTACAATGAGCAGTTCTTC. This codes for CASSERFGGTEPYNEQFF.